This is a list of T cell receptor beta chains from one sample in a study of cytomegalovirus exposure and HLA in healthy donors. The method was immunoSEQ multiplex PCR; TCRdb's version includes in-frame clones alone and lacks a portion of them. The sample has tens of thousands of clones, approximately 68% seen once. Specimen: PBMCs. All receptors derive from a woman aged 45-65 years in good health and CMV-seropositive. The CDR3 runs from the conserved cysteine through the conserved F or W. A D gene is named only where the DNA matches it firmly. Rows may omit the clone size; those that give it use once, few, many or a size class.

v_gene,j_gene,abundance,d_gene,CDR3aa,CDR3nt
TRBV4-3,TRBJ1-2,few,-,CASSQDINYGYTF,TGCGCCAGCAGCCAAGACATTAACTATGGCTACACCTTC
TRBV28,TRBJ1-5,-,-,CASSLSRGPGQPQHF,TGTGCCAGCAGTTTATCGCGGGGCCCAGGTCAGCCCCAGCATTTT
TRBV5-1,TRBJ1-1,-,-,CASSLAVGGEAFF,TGCGCCAGCAGCTTGGCGGTCGGTGGTGAAGCTTTCTTT
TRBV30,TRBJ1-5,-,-,CAWSSEANQPQHF,TGTGCCTGGAGTTCGGAAGCGAATCAGCCCCAGCATTTT
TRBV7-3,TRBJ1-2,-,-,CASSLLGGVGYGYTF,TGTGCCAGCAGTCTCCTAGGGGGGGTAGGCTATGGCTACACCTTC
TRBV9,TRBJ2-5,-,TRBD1,CASSVVVRRQGGGWAQYF,TGTGCCAGCAGCGTGGTGGTAAGGAGACAGGGGGGTGGGTGGGCCCAGTACTTC
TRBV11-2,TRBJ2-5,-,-,CASSLVAETGQETQYF,TGTGCCAGCAGCTTAGTTGCGGAGACAGGCCAAGAGACCCAGTACTTC
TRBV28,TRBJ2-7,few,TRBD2,CASSFPKSGGPPREQYF,TGTGCCAGCAGTTTTCCTAAGAGCGGGGGGCCCCCTCGGGAGCAGTACTTC
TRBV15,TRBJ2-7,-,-,CATSRGIGGEQYF,TGTGCCACCAGCAGGGGCATCGGGGGAGAGCAGTACTTC
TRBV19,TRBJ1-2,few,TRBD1,CASSIDGTGGNGYTF,TGTGCCAGTAGTATAGATGGGACAGGGGGCAATGGCTACACCTTC
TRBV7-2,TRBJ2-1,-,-,CASSLEGVTEQFF,TGTGCCAGCAGCTTAGAGGGAGTTACTGAGCAGTTCTTC
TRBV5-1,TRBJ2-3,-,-,CASSRGSVGTDTQYF,TGCGCCAGCAGCCGGGGGTCCGTCGGGACAGATACGCAGTATTTT
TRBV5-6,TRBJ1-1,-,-,CASSWPVTEAFF,TGTGCCAGCAGCTGGCCAGTGACTGAAGCTTTCTTT
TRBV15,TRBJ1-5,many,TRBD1,CATSRDRQGEQPQHF,TGTGCCACCAGCAGAGATAGACAGGGGGAACAGCCCCAGCATTTT
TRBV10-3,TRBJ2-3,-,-,CAISATGNTDTQYF,TGTGCCATCAGTGCTACAGGAAACACAGATACGCAGTATTTT
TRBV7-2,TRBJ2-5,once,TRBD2,CASSSVTSGGETQYF,TGTGCCAGCAGCTCCGTTACTAGCGGGGGAGAGACCCAGTACTTC
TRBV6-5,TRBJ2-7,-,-,CASSYTTVGEQYF,TGTGCCAGCAGTTACACGACAGTAGGAGAGCAGTACTTC
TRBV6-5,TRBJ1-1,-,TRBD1,CASSYSGQTNTEAFF,TGTGCCAGCAGTTACTCGGGACAGACGAACACTGAAGCTTTCTTT
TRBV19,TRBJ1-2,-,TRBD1,CASSTRGQGVYGYTF,TGTGCCAGTAGTACCAGGGGACAGGGTGTCTATGGCTACACCTTC
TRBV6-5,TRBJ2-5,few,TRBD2,CASRPSGGLQETQYF,TGTGCCAGCAGACCAAGCGGGGGGCTTCAAGAGACCCAGTACTTC
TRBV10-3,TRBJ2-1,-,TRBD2,CAIRAGTSLESGQFF,TGTGCCATCAGGGCCGGGACTAGCCTAGAGTCGGGGCAGTTCTTC
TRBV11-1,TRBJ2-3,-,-,CASSLVSDTQYF,TGTGCCAGCAGCTTAGTTTCGGATACGCAGTATTTT
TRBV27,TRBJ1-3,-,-,CASSLSPTVRVGNTIYF,TGTGCCAGCAGTTTATCTCCCACAGTCAGAGTCGGAAACACCATATATTTT
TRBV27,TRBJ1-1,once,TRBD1,CASSRQGWDTEAFF,TGTGCCAGCAGTCGACAGGGATGGGACACTGAAGCTTTCTTT
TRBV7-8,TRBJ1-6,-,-,CASSFADSNSPLHF,TGTGCCAGCAGCTTCGCAGACTCTAATTCACCCCTCCACTTT
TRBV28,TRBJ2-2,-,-,CASSPGHTLNTGELFF,TGTGCCAGCAGCCCAGGCCATACGCTTAACACCGGGGAGCTGTTTTTT
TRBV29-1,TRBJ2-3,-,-,CSVDGGLTDTQYF,TGCAGCGTTGATGGCGGACTCACAGATACGCAGTATTTT
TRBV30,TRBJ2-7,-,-,CAWRRGTTMFGSYEQYF,TGTGCCTGGAGAAGGGGGACAACTATGTTTGGGTCCTACGAGCAGTACTTC
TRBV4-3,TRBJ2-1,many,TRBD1,CASSQDLLGQTNNEQFF,TGCGCCAGCAGCCAAGATCTCCTGGGACAGACCAACAATGAGCAGTTCTTC
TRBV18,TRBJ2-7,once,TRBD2,CASSPPSAGGPSYEQYF,TGTGCCAGCTCACCACCTTCCGCGGGGGGCCCTTCCTACGAGCAGTACTTC
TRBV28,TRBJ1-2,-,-,CASSSDSYGYTF,TGTGCCAGCAGCTCCGACAGCTATGGCTACACCTTC
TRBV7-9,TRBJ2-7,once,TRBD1,CSSSWDTGDDEQYF,TGTTCCAGCAGCTGGGATACAGGGGACGACGAGCAGTACTTC
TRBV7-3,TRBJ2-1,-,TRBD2,CASSLMGTSGGNEQFF,TGTGCCAGCAGCTTAATGGGGACTAGCGGGGGTAATGAGCAGTTCTTC
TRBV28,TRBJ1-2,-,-,CASRRDLNRYGYTF,TGTGCCAGCAGGCGGGACCTCAATCGCTATGGCTACACCTTC
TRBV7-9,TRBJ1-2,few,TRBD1,CASSLGQGGSYTF,TGTGCCAGCAGCCTCGGACAGGGTGGTAGCTACACCTTC
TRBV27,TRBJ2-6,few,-,CASSAGANVLTF,TGTGCCAGCAGCGCTGGGGCCAACGTCCTGACTTTC
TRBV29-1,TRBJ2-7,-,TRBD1,CSVQTGGSSYEQYF,TGCAGCGTTCAGACAGGGGGCAGCTCCTACGAGCAGTACTTC
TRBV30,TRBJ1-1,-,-,CAWTGGSPLNTEAFF,TGTGCCTGGACTGGGGGCAGCCCCCTAAACACTGAAGCTTTCTTT
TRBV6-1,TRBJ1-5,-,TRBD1,CASSAGTGSLRDQPQHF,TGTGCCAGCAGTGCCGGGACAGGGTCGTTGCGGGATCAGCCCCAGCATTTT
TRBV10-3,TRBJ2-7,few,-,CAISELVGATSYEQYF,TGTGCCATCAGTGAGTTGGTTGGAGCCACCTCCTACGAGCAGTACTTC
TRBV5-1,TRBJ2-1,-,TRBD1,CASSRRLGQGDNEQFF,TGCGCCAGCAGCCGGAGACTCGGACAGGGGGATAATGAGCAGTTCTTC
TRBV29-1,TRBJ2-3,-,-,CSVLGANTDTQYF,TGCAGCGTTTTGGGGGCAAACACAGATACGCAGTATTTT
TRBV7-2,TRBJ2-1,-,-,CASTLDSPRQFF,TGTGCCAGCACCCTAGACAGCCCTAGGCAGTTCTTC
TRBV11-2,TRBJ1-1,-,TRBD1,CASSSSDRVNTEAFF,TGTGCCAGCAGCTCTTCGGACAGGGTGAACACTGAAGCTTTCTTT
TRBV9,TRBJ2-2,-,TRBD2,CASSRAGGNTGELFF,TGTGCCAGCAGCAGAGCGGGGGGGAACACCGGGGAGCTGTTTTTT
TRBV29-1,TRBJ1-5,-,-,CSVKQGDQPQHF,TGCAGCGTCAAACAAGGGGATCAGCCCCAGCATTTT
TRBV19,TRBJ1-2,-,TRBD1,CASAGQGAYGYTF,TGTGCCAGCGCGGGACAGGGGGCCTATGGCTACACCTTC
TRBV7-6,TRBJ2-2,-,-,CASSLGQAVVTGELFF,TGTGCCAGCAGCTTAGGACAGGCCGTGGTGACCGGGGAGCTGTTTTTT
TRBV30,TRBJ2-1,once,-,CAWSVVGMGYNEQFF,TGTGCCTGGAGTGTTGTGGGTATGGGCTACAATGAACAGTTCTTC
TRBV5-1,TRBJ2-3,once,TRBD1,CASSLGQGGDTQYF,TGCGCCAGCAGCTTGGGACAGGGGGGGGATACGCAGTATTTT
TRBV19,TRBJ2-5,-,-,CASSRTVGETQYF,TGTGCCAGTAGCCGGACAGTTGGGGAGACCCAGTACTTC
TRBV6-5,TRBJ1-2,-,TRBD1,CASSYLPRGQAGGYTF,TGTGCCAGCAGTTATCTCCCCCGGGGACAGGCGGGTGGCTACACCTTC
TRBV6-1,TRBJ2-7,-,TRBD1,CASRTGGSYEQYF,TGTGCCAGCCGGACAGGGGGATCCTACGAGCAGTACTTC
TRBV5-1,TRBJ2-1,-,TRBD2,CASKSGEAYNEQFF,TGCGCCAGCAAGAGCGGGGAAGCCTACAATGAGCAGTTCTTC
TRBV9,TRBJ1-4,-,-,CASSVEVQDEKLFF,TGTGCCAGCAGCGTAGAGGTACAGGATGAAAAACTGTTTTTT
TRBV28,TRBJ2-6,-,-,CASSSFEGAGANVLTF,TGTGCCAGCAGTTCGTTCGAGGGAGCTGGGGCCAACGTCCTGACTTTC
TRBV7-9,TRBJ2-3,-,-,CASSLGGSWDTQYF,TGTGCCAGCAGCTTAGGCGGTAGTTGGGATACGCAGTATTTT
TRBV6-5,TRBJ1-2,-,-,CASKSSSNYGYTF,TGTGCCAGCAAGTCCAGTTCTAACTATGGCTACACCTTC
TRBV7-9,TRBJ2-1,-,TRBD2,CASSLPIQAGDANEQFF,TGTGCCAGCAGCCTACCCATACAGGCGGGGGACGCCAATGAGCAGTTCTTC